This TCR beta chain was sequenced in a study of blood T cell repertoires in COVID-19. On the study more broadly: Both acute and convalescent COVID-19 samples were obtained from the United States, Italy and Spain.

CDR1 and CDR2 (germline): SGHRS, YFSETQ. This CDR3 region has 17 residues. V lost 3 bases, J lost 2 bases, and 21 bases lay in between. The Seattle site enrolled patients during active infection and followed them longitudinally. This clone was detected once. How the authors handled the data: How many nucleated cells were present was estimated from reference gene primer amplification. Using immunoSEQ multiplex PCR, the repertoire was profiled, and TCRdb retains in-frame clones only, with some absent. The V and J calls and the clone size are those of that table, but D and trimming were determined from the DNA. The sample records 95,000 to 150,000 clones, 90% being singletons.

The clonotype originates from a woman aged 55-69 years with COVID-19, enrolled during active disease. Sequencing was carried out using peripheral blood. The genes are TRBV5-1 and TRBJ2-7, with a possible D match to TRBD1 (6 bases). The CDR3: CASSSRPHREQTYEQYF. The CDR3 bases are TGCGCCAGCAGCTCTCGCCCTCACAGGGAACAAACCTACGAGCAGTACTTC.